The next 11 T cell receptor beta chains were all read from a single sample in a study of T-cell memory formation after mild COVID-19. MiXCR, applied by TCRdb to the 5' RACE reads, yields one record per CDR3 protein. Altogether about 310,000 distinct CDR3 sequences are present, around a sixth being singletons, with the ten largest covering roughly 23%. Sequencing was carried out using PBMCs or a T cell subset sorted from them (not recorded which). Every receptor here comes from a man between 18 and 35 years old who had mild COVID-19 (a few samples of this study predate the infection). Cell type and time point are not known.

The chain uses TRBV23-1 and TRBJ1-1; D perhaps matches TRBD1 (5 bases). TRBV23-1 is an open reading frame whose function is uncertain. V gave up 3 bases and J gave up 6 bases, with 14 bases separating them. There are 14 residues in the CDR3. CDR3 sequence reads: CASSQTERGPEAFF. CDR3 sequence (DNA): TGCGCCAGCAGTCAGACTGAGAGGGGCCCTGAAGCTTTCTTT.

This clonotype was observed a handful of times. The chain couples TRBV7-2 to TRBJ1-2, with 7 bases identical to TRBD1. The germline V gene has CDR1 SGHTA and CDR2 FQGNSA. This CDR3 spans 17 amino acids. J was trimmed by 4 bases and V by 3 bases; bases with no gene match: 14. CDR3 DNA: TGTGCCAGCAGCTTGGGAACAGGGGTGATCCAGGGCTATGGCTACACCTTC. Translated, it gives CASSLGTGVIQGYGYTF.

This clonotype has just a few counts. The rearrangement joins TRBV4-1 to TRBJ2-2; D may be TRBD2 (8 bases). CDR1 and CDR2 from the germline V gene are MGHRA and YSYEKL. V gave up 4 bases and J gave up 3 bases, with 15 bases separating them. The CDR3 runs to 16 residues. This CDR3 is CASSPGRGLDTGELFF. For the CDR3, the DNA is TGCGCCAGCAGCCCCGGGAGGGGGCTTGACACCGGGGAGCTGTTTTTT.

The CDR3 DNA reads as TGTGCCACCAGTGATTCGGACAGGTGGGAGCAGTTCTTC. Translated: CATSDSDRWEQFF. The chain couples TRBV24-1 to TRBJ2-1, with 7 bases fitting TRBD1. V lost 2 bases, J lost 10 bases, and 4 bases stayed unmatched. This CDR3 contains 13 residues. CDR1 KGHDR and CDR2 SFDVKD come from the germline V gene.

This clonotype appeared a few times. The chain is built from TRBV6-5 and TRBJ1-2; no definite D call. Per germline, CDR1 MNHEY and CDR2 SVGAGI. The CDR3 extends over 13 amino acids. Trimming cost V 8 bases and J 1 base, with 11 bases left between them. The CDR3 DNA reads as TGTGCCAGCGGTAATGCTTATAACTATGGCTACACCTTC. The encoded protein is CASGNAYNYGYTF.

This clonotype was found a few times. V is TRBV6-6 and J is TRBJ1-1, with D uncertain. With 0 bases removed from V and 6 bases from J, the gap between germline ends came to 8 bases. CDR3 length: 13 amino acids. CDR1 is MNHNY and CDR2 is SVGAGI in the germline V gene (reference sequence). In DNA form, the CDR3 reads TGTGCCAGCAGTTACTCTGAGTTGTCTGAAGCTTTCTTT. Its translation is CASSYSELSEAFF.

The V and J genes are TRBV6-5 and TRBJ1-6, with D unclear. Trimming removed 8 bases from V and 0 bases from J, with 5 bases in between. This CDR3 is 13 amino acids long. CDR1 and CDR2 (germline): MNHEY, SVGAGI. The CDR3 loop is CASLSSYNSPLHF. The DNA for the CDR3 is TGTGCCAGCCTGAGCTCCTATAATTCACCCCTCCACTTT.

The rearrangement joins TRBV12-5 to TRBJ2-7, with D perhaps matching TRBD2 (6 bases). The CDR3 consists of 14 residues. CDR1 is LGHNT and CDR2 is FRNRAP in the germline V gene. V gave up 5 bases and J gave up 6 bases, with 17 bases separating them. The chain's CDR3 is CASGPRPGTGEQYV. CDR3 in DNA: TGTGCTAGTGGTCCTCGACCGGGGACTGGCGAGCAGTACGTC.

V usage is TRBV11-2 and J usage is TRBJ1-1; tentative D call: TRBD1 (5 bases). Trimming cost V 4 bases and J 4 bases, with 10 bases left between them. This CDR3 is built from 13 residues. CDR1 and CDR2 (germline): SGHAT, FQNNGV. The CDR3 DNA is TGTGCCAGCAGCTCGGGACTGTTCACTGAAGCTTTCTTT. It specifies CASSSGLFTEAFF. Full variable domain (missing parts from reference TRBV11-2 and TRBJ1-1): EAGVAQSPRYKIIEKRQSVAFWCNPISGHATLYWYQQILGQGPKLLIQFQNNGVVDDSQLPKDRFSAERLKGVDSTLKIQPAKLEDSAVYLCASSSGLFTEAFFGQGTRLTVV.

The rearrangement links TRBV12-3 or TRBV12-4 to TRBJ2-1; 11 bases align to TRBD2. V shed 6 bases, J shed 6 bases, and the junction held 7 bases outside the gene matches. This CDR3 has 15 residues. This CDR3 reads CASSYLAGGRNEQFF. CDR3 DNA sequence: TGTGCCAGCAGCTATCTAGCGGGGGGACGCAATGAGCAGTTCTTC.

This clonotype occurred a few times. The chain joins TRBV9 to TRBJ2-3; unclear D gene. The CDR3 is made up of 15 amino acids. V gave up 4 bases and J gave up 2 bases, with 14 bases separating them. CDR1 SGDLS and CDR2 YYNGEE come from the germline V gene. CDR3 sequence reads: CASSPGRPLTDTQYF. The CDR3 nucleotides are TGTGCCAGCAGCCCCGGTAGACCCCTCACAGATACGCAGTATTTT.